The 31 T cell receptor beta chains below come from one sample, sequenced in a study of CD8 T cells in Susac syndrome. Random-hexamer reverse transcription was applied to roughly 0.45 to 1 ug RNA. From the immunoSEQ multiplex PCR reads, TCRdb called clonotypes with MiXCR, one entry per CDR3 protein. Among around 170,000 distinct CDR3 sequences listed, approximately 95% were seen once. Sample: CD8+ T cells from PBMCs. Receptors originate from a human donor with multiple sclerosis.

This chain uses TRBV20-1 with TRBJ2-7, with 9 bases lining up with TRBD1. Looked up from germline, CDR1 is DFQATT and CDR2 is SNEGSKA (reference sequence). Germline trimming cut 4 bases from V and 4 bases from J; bases unmatched to any gene: 14. This CDR3 is built from 16 residues. CDR3 amino acids: CSAKDRGGYYWYEQYF. The DNA of the CDR3 is TGCAGTGCTAAGGACAGGGGTGGCTATTATTGGTACGAGCAGTACTTC.

The chain links TRBV9 to TRBJ1-2; D not certain. V lost 6 bases and J 4 bases, leaving 10 bases between the germline ends. Germline V lookup: CDR1 SGDLS, CDR2 YYNGEE. The CDR3 consists of 12 residues. In DNA form, the CDR3 reads TGTGCCAGCATGCGCCTGGCCTATGGCTACACCTTC. The encoded protein is CASMRLAYGYTF.

J is TRBJ1-3 and V is TRBV29-1; D is unresolved. This CDR3 has 16 residues. V lost 1 base to trimming and J lost 0 bases, with 13 bases between them. From germline, CDR1 is SQVTM and CDR2 ANQGSEA. CDR3 in DNA: TGCAGCGTTGAAGTGGAGGACGGAAGCTCTGGAAACACCATATATTTT. Translation gives CSVEVEDGSSGNTIYF.

This clonotype was recorded once. The chain uses TRBV15 and TRBJ2-5; D is unclear. The CDR3 spans 13 residues. Per the germline V gene, CDR1 is LNHNV and CDR2 is YYDKDF (reference sequence). V lost 1 base and J 5 bases, leaving 8 bases between the germline ends. CDR3 sequence: CATSRVAYETQYF. The CDR3 nucleotides are TGTGCCACCAGCAGAGTAGCCTACGAGACCCAGTACTTC.

The V and J genes are TRBV29-1 and TRBJ1-2; the D gene is possibly TRBD1 (5 bases). V gave up 6 bases and J gave up 5 bases, with 31 bases separating them. The CDR3 runs 18 residues. CDR1 SQVTM and CDR2 ANQGSEA come from the germline V gene. CDR3 nucleotide sequence: TGCAGCGTCTCAAAGGACCCGGGACTTCACGGCCTTGATTATGGCTACACCTTC. It is translated as CSVSKDPGLHGLDYGYTF.

J is TRBJ2-5 and V is TRBV23-1; 9 positions agree with TRBD2. TRBV23-1 carries the ORF label, with uncertain function. The V and J ends lost 5 bases and 0 bases, in that order; junction bases with no gene match: 7. The CDR3 has 16 residues. DNA for the CDR3: TGCGCCAGCAGTAAAATGAGCGGGGGGTACCAAGAGACCCAGTACTTC. Translated: CASSKMSGGYQETQYF.

CDR3 DNA: TGTGCCAGCAGCGTTAGATCAGGGAGGACAGATACGCAGTATTTT. Its protein is CASSVRSGRTDTQYF. The rearrangement links TRBV9 to TRBJ2-3, with D possibly TRBD2 on 6 matching bases. Germline-derived CDR1 and CDR2 are SGDLS and YYNGEE. CDR3 size: 15 residues. The V end was cut by 2 bases, the J end by 3 bases, with 13 bases between.

The rearrangement joins TRBV29-1 to TRBJ2-7; D is undetermined. Deletions cut 0 bases from V and 1 base from J, with 4 bases between. Germline loops: CDR1 SQVTM, CDR2 ANQGSEA. The CDR3 runs to 12 residues. The CDR3 reads CSVEDRSYEQYF. The CDR3 DNA reads TGCAGCGTTGAAGACAGGTCCTACGAGCAGTACTTC.

This clonotype was recorded only once. The rearrangement links TRBV5-1 to TRBJ2-3; D remains ambiguous. CDR3 length: 16 amino acids. Trimming shortened V by 0 bases and J by 0 bases, and 11 bases separated the two germline ends. Per germline, CDR1 SGHRS and CDR2 YFSETQ. The CDR3 is CASSLDTNPSTDTQYF. DNA for the CDR3: TGCGCCAGCAGCTTGGACACAAATCCTAGCACAGATACGCAGTATTTT.

V gene TRBV12-3 or TRBV12-4 combines with J gene TRBJ2-1; D call uncertain. Trimming removed 1 base at V and 6 bases at J, with 7 bases between. CDR3 size: 13 residues. The chain's CDR3 is CASSLGGLNEQFF. The CDR3, as DNA: TGTGCCAGCAGTTTAGGCGGCCTCAATGAGCAGTTCTTC.

The genes are TRBV7-9 and TRBJ2-3; D could derive from TRBD1 or TRBD2 (5 bases each). Germline V gives CDR1 SEHNR, CDR2 FQNEAQ (reference sequence). V was trimmed by 6 bases and J by 5 bases, leaving 21 bases between them. The CDR3 covers 16 residues. CDR3 region: CASSLPIWGSGDTQYF. The CDR3 region has the DNA TGTGCCAGCAGTTTACCCATTTGGGGGTCGGGAGATACGCAGTATTTT.

The chain recombines TRBV13 with TRBJ2-3, with 8 bases that match TRBD1. CDR3 size: 16 residues. Germline V lookup: CDR1 PRHDT, CDR2 FYEKMQ (reference sequence). Trimming removed 0 bases from V and 5 bases from J; junction bases left unmatched: 7. CDR3 bases: TGTGCCAGCAGCTTAGGTCCAGGGGGCTATGAAGATACGCAGTATTTT. Protein sequence: CASSLGPGGYEDTQYF.

The gene calls are TRBV30 and TRBJ2-7; D gene uncertain. V shed 0 bases and J shed 6 bases, with 6 bases lying between them. From germline, CDR1 is GTSNPN and CDR2 SVGIG (reference sequence). The CDR3 has 11 amino acids. The CDR3 bases are TGTGCCTGGAGTGTACAGTTCGAGCAGTACTTC. This translates into CAWSVQFEQYF.

CDR3 region: CASSLRDSREQFF. CDR3 coding DNA: TGTGCCAGCAGTTTGCGAGATTCTCGGGAGCAGTTCTTC. The gene calls are TRBV27 and TRBJ2-1; no firm D call. Trimming stripped 3 bases from V and 10 bases from J, with 13 bases between. Germline V lookup: CDR1 MNHEY, CDR2 SMNVEV (reference sequence). The CDR3 is 13 residues long.

CDR3 residues: CASSQAGASYNEQFF. The CDR3 DNA reads as TGTGCCAGCAGCCAGGCGGGTGCGTCCTACAATGAGCAGTTCTTC. V gene TRBV5-6 combines with J gene TRBJ2-1, with a tentative D call TRBD2 (5 bases). Germline loops: CDR1 SGHDT, CDR2 YYEEEE. This CDR3 comprises 15 residues. V lost 4 bases and J 1 base, leaving 12 bases between the germline ends.

The rearrangement links TRBV4-1 to TRBJ2-1; D gene ambiguous. The CDR3 length is 13 residues. Trimming cost V 3 bases and J 7 bases, with 10 bases left between them. Germline CDR1 MGHRA, CDR2 YSYEKL. In DNA, the CDR3 is TGCGCCAGCAGCCATCTTGTCGGTAATGAGCAGTTCTTC. It yields the protein CASSHLVGNEQFF.

The J gene is TRBJ2-7, the V gene TRBV29-1; tentatively, D is TRBD2 (5 bases). The CDR3 consists of 12 residues. Trimming removed 0 bases from V and 7 bases from J, with 10 bases in between. Germline CDR1 reads SQVTM; CDR2 reads ANQGSEA. The CDR3 nucleotides are TGCAGCGTTGAAGACATAACTAGGGAGCAGTACTTC. Amino acid sequence: CSVEDITREQYF.

The chain couples TRBV30 to TRBJ2-7; possible D gene TRBD1, 6 bases. The CDR3 consists of 11 residues. V lost 2 bases and J 4 bases, leaving 6 bases between the germline ends. CDR1 GTSNPN and CDR2 SVGIG come from the germline V gene (reference sequence). DNA of the CDR3: TGTGCCTGGAGTACAGGGTACGAGCAGTACTTC. This translates into CAWSTGYEQYF.

V gene TRBV30 combines with J gene TRBJ1-4; D is perhaps TRBD1 (6 bases). The CDR3 sequence is 14 residues long. The germline CDR1 and CDR2 sequences are GTSNPN and SVGIG (reference sequence). Trimming removed 0 bases at V and 5 bases at J, with 10 bases between. Here the CDR3 DNA reads TGTGCCTGGAGTGTAGGGGGAGGGAATGAAAAACTGTTTTTT. Amino acids: CAWSVGGGNEKLFF.

The chain combines TRBV10-3 with TRBJ2-3, with a tentative D call TRBD1 (6 bases). CDR3 length equals 14 residues. The germline gives CDR1 ENHRY, CDR2 SYGVKD. V was shortened by 6 bases and J by 3 bases, with 13 bases between the two germline ends. CDR3 protein: CAIRNRERTDTQYF. The CDR3 coding sequence is TGTGCCATCAGGAACAGGGAGCGGACAGATACGCAGTATTTT.

CDR3 coding DNA: TGTGCCAGCAGTCCGGACTGGCGGTCCTACGAGCAGTACTTC. Its protein product is CASSPDWRSYEQYF. The genes are TRBV12-3 or TRBV12-4 and TRBJ2-7; maybe TRBD2 (5 bases). Trimming took 5 bases from V and 1 from J, leaving 12 bases between them. The CDR3 totals 14 residues.

This clonotype was detected only once. The chain couples TRBV18 to TRBJ1-3; a weak D match, TRBD1 (5 bases). Trimming stripped 3 bases from V and 4 bases from J, with 7 bases between. The CDR3 sequence is 13 residues long. In germline, CDR1 is KGHSH, CDR2 LQKENI. The CDR3 is CASSPGDGNTIYF. In DNA form, the CDR3 reads TGTGCCAGCTCACCGGGGGACGGAAACACCATATATTTT. The full variable domain, in which reference TRBV18 and TRBJ1-3 provide the parts outside the CDR3, is NAGVMQNPRHLVRRRGQEARLRCSPMKGHSHVYWYRQLPEEGLKFMVYLQKENIIDESGMPKERFSAEFPKEGPSILRIQQVVRGDSAAYFCASSPGDGNTIYFGEGSWLTVV.

V is TRBV20-1 and J is TRBJ2-7, with 9 bases identical to TRBD1. This CDR3 spans 14 amino acids. V trimming: 3 bases; J trimming: 4 bases; junction bases outside the gene matches: 7. In germline, CDR1 is DFQATT, CDR2 SNEGSKA (reference sequence). CDR3 loop: CSARETGGAYEQYF. DNA for the CDR3: TGCAGTGCTAGGGAAACAGGGGGCGCGTACGAGCAGTACTTC.

The gene calls are TRBV27 and TRBJ2-5; D call uncertain. Germline loops: CDR1 MNHEY, CDR2 SMNVEV (reference sequence). The CDR3 runs to 14 residues. V shed 0 bases and J shed 3 bases, with 8 bases lying between them. Here the CDR3 reads CASSLSVREETQYF. CDR3 sequence (DNA): TGTGCCAGCAGTTTATCGGTTCGGGAAGAGACCCAGTACTTC.

The chain is built from TRBV20-1 and TRBJ2-1; 11 nucleotides agree with TRBD2. Germline CDR1 is DFQATT and CDR2 is SNEGSKA (reference sequence). The CDR3 loop spans 14 amino acids. Trimming cost V 3 bases and J 8 bases; bases outside gene matches: 6. Here the CDR3 reads CSASGSGGAHEQFF. In nucleotides, the CDR3 is TGCAGTGCTAGCGGTAGCGGGGGGGCCCATGAGCAGTTCTTC.

The V call is TRBV6-5, the J call TRBJ1-1; D is possibly TRBD1 (6 bases). Trimming left V 7 bases short and J 0 bases short, with 12 bases between. The CDR3 covers 14 residues. Per germline, CDR1 MNHEY and CDR2 SVGAGI. This CDR3 is CASTQDRMNTEAFF. CDR3 nucleotide sequence: TGTGCCAGCACCCAAGACAGGATGAACACTGAAGCTTTCTTT.

CDR3: CASSSFGALHF. The CDR3 bases are TGTGCCAGCAGCTCTTTCGGGGCCCTCCACTTT. V usage is TRBV27 and J usage is TRBJ1-6; no reliable D call. The V gene's germline CDR1 is MNHEY and CDR2 SMNVEV (reference sequence). V lost 6 bases, J lost 14 bases, and 11 bases lay in between. There are 11 residues in the CDR3.

This chain joins TRBV5-1 and TRBJ2-7, with D hard to call. Trimming shortened V by 0 bases and J by 4 bases, and 17 bases separated the two germline ends. CDR3 length equals 16 residues. Germline-derived CDR1 and CDR2 are SGHRS and YFSETQ. CDR3 nucleotide sequence: TGCGCCAGCAGCTTGGGTAGCTCAGGCTCCTCTTACGAGCAGTACTTC. As protein: CASSLGSSGSSYEQYF.

V is TRBV9 and J is TRBJ1-5; D not resolved. Trimming shortened V by 0 bases and J by 1 base, and 8 bases separated the two germline ends. Germline V gene sequence: CDR1 SGDLS, CDR2 YYNGEE. CDR3 length: 15 residues. The CDR3 coding sequence is TGTGCCAGCAGCGTAGGCGTGGGCAGCAATCAGCCCCAGCATTTT. This sequence encodes CASSVGVGSNQPQHF.

The genes are TRBV9 and TRBJ2-5; D is tentatively TRBD1 or TRBD2 (5 bases each). CDR1 is SGDLS, CDR2 YYNGEE, per germline. The CDR3 contains 16 residues. V lost 4 bases and J 2 bases, leaving 18 bases between the germline ends. The CDR3: CASSPRDVRPQETQYF. CDR3 DNA sequence: TGTGCCAGCAGCCCCAGGGACGTTCGACCGCAAGAGACCCAGTACTTC.

The chain combines TRBV3-1 with TRBJ2-2; TRBD2 is a possible D gene (5 bases). V dropped 0 bases and J dropped 7 bases, with 21 bases sitting between them. CDR3 length: 18 amino acids. The germline gives CDR1 LGHDT, CDR2 YNNKEL (reference sequence). The CDR3 is CASSQEGSGAYPNGELFF. CDR3 DNA: TGTGCCAGCAGCCAAGAGGGGAGCGGAGCCTATCCGAACGGGGAGCTGTTTTTT.